Presented here are 16 T cell receptor beta chains from one specimen sequenced in a study of PD-L1 blockade in urothelial cancer. Generated by immunoSEQ multiplex PCR, the TCRdb table keeps only in-frame clones and is missing some. The profile shows some 41,000 clones, 83% of them singletons. The time point is: peripheral blood 6 weeks after treatment start. Sequenced material: PBMCs, taken around atezolizumab (anti-PD-L1) treatment. These receptors originate from a man aged 55 to 69 with urothelial cancer.

The chain has TRBV5-1 and TRBJ2-5; no clear D gene. V was shortened by 1 base and J by 3 bases, with 7 bases between the two germline ends. Germline CDR1 reads SGHRS; CDR2 reads YFSETQ. The CDR3 is 13 amino acids. DNA of the CDR3: TGCGCCAGCAGCTTGCTTACTGAAGAGACCCAGTACTTC. Its translation is CASSLLTEETQYF.

The V gene is TRBV6-1, the J gene TRBJ2-7, with no clear D. This CDR3 comprises 11 residues. The V end was cut by 4 bases, the J end by 3 bases, with 4 bases between. Germline V lookup: CDR1 MNHNS, CDR2 SASEGT. CDR3 in amino acids: CASSALYEQYF. In nucleotides, the CDR3 is TGTGCCAGCAGTGCACTCTACGAGCAGTACTTC.

This clone was seen a single time. The J gene is TRBJ1-2, the V gene TRBV25-1; D remains unclear. This CDR3 comprises 16 residues. The ends were cut back, 3 bases at V and 4 bases at J, with 18 bases in the middle. CDR1 is MGHDK, CDR2 SYGVNS, per germline. CDR3 loop: CASSDSRLNLAYGYTF. CDR3 nucleotides: TGTGCCAGCAGTGACAGCCGGCTAAATTTAGCCTATGGCTACACCTTC.

This chain uses TRBV6-6 with TRBJ1-6; the D gene is possibly TRBD1 (6 bases). Trimming removed 3 bases at V and 6 bases at J, with 12 bases between. The V gene's germline CDR1 is MNHNY and CDR2 SVGAGI (reference sequence). This CDR3 comprises 15 residues. CDR3 bases: TGTGCCAGCAGTTATTTGGGACATATTAATTCACCCCTCCACTTT. Protein: CASSYLGHINSPLHF.

The J gene is TRBJ2-7, the V gene TRBV11-2; 8 nucleotides agree with TRBD2. The CDR3 has 15 amino acids. Germline V gene data show CDR1 as SGHAT and CDR2 as FQNNGV. V shed 0 bases and J 2 bases; nucleotides not matched to a gene: 3. The CDR3 protein is CASSLDAGGAYEQYF. The CDR3 DNA is TGTGCCAGCAGCTTAGACGCGGGGGGCGCCTACGAGCAGTACTTC.

V is TRBV4-2 and J is TRBJ1-4; the D gene is possibly TRBD1 (6 bases). The V gene's germline CDR1 is LGHNA and CDR2 YNFKEQ. Trimming took off 0 bases at V and 8 bases at J, with 16 bases between the two ends. This CDR3 has 16 residues. CDR3 bases: TGTGCCAGCAGCCAAGAGAGGGACACCACGGAGGAAAAACTGTTTTTT. This gives the protein CASSQERDTTEEKLFF.

The rearrangement joins TRBV5-1 to TRBJ1-2; 7 nucleotides line up with TRBD1. J gave up 4 bases and V 3 bases, and 3 bases lay outside the gene matches. The CDR3 totals 13 residues. Germline V CDR1 and CDR2: SGHRS, YFSETQ. CDR3 residues: CASSSGTVYGYTF. CDR3 bases: TGCGCCAGCAGCTCCGGGACAGTCTATGGCTACACCTTC.

This clone was counted between two and nine times. The rearrangement links TRBV6-1 to TRBJ2-3, with a tentative D call TRBD1 (6 bases). The CDR3 contains 14 residues. V was trimmed by 6 bases and J by 5 bases, leaving 15 bases between them. The germline gives CDR1 MNHNS, CDR2 SASEGT. The CDR3 protein is CASSVSSRGDTQYF. CDR3 nucleotide sequence: TGTGCCAGCAGCGTTAGTAGCAGGGGAGATACGCAGTATTTT.

This chain links TRBV7-2 with TRBJ2-2; a weak D match, TRBD1 (6 bases). From germline, CDR1 is SGHTA and CDR2 FQGNSA. V lost 5 bases and J 0 bases, leaving 13 bases between the germline ends. The CDR3 is 16 residues long. The CDR3 here is CASSGAGAANTGELFF. The CDR3 DNA reads as TGTGCCAGCAGCGGCGCAGGGGCCGCGAACACCGGGGAGCTGTTTTTT.

The CDR3 nucleotides are TGCAGCGTTGAAGGGGGGCAGGGTTACGAGCAGTACTTC. This sequence encodes CSVEGGQGYEQYF. The chain uses TRBV29-1 and TRBJ2-7, with D possibly being TRBD1 (6 bases). Looked up from germline, CDR1 is SQVTM and CDR2 is ANQGSEA. Trimming removed 1 base at V and 4 bases at J, with 11 bases between. The CDR3 is 13 amino acids.

This sequence joins TRBV12-5 and TRBJ1-2; the D is unclear. The germline gives CDR1 LGHNT, CDR2 FRNRAP. The CDR3 is 14 residues long. Trimming pared 6 bases from V and 8 bases from J, leaving 19 bases between. The chain's CDR3 is CASGPRGRSGGYTF. The CDR3 coding sequence is TGTGCTAGTGGCCCTCGCGGTCGATCGGGGGGCTACACCTTC.

In nucleotides, the CDR3 is TGTGCCAGCAGTTACTCATCGGGACTGGATGGCTACACCTTC. It translates to CASSYSSGLDGYTF. This chain links TRBV6-5 with TRBJ1-2, with D possibly matching TRBD1 (5 bases). CDR1 and CDR2 (germline): MNHEY, SVGAGI. The CDR3 totals 14 residues. V lost 0 bases and J 6 bases, leaving 11 bases between the germline ends.

This chain connects TRBV9 to TRBJ1-6, with TRBD1 matching 7 bases. Looked up from germline, CDR1 is SGDLS and CDR2 is YYNGEE. Trimming took 5 bases from V and 11 from J; bases not matched to a gene: 10. This CDR3 is 14 amino acids long. The CDR3 bases are TGTGCCAGCAGGGGACAGTGGGCCGGGGCACCCCTCCACTTT. Amino acid sequence: CASRGQWAGAPLHF.

The chain has TRBV7-2 and TRBJ2-7; 9 nucleotides agree with TRBD1. Germline V gene lookup returns CDR1 SGHTA and CDR2 FQGNSA. Germline trimming cut 5 bases from V and 4 bases from J; bases unmatched to any gene: 6. The CDR3 consists of 14 residues. CDR3: CASSIGQGKYEQYF. In nucleotides, the CDR3 is TGTGCCAGCAGCATCGGACAGGGGAAGTACGAGCAGTACTTC. The variable domain in full, with the rest retrieved from reference TRBV7-2 and TRBJ2-7, is GAGVSQSPSNKVTEKGKDVELRCDPISGHTALYWYRQSLGQGLEFLIYFQGNSAPDKSGLPSDRFSAERTGGSVSTLTIQRTQQEDSAVYLCASSIGQGKYEQYFGPGTRLTVT.

The chain uses TRBV9 and TRBJ2-2; TRBD1 agrees at 7 bases. V dropped 0 bases and J dropped 7; count of bases not matched to a gene: 9. The CDR3 runs 16 residues. CDR1 and CDR2 (germline): SGDLS, YYNGEE. The CDR3 loop is CASSVGLQGWNGELFF. The DNA for the CDR3 is TGTGCCAGCAGCGTAGGATTACAGGGGTGGAACGGGGAGCTGTTTTTT. Complete variable domain (other parts from reference TRBV9 and TRBJ2-2): DSGVTQTPKHLITATGQRVTLRCSPRSGDLSVYWYQQSLDQGLQFLIQYYNGEERAKGNILERFSAQQFPDLHSELNLSSLELGDSALYFCASSVGLQGWNGELFFGEGSRLTVL.

The count of this clone is one. Other nucleotide sequences from this sample produce the same CDR3. J is TRBJ1-2 and V is TRBV18; D gene ambiguous. Germline loops: CDR1 KGHSH, CDR2 LQKENI. This CDR3 is built from 13 residues. V was clipped by 6 bases and J by 2 bases, with 10 bases between them. The DNA of the CDR3 is TGTGCCAGCTCCCCTGACAAGAACTATGGCTACACCTTC. This codes for CASSPDKNYGYTF.